Detailed here is one TCR beta chain. Its antigen remains unidentified. The input lacks base qualities; no much larger clone sits a single base away. The cohort comprised 710 or so healthy bone marrow donors. All cohort members were sampled while nominally healthy, although unrecorded immune exposures were likely present. The donor tested CMV seropositive, placing the donor among the approximately 310 seropositive members of the cohort. A peripheral blood sample was provided by each donor, and peripheral blood mononuclear cells were used for TCR beta sequencing. The Qiagen DNeasy Blood Extraction Kit was used to extract genomic DNA from the blood cell samples. This entry belongs to a study of cytomegalovirus exposure and HLA in healthy donors (TCRdb year 2017). Study-level background: An earlier analysis of under 600 of the donors reported approximately 300 Gb of sequence data and approximately 110 million unique TCR beta sequences from 150 million to 200 million T cells. Roughly 300 gigabases of sequencing data and 78 million or so unique TCR sequences were included in an early release covering 500 to 750 HLA-typed donors. Of the 350 to 400 genotyped donors, 65% to 90% fell in the genetic ancestry cluster associated with self-reported Caucasian donors. The study aimed to test whether cataloging public T cell receptors could reveal signatures of past pathogen exposure. The T cell repertoires of 666 subjects were profiled by immunosequencing and related to cytomegalovirus serostatus. A separate validation cohort of about 110 different subjects was used in addition to the roughly 720-subject first cohort. The study combined high-throughput TCR immunosequencing, statistical association of individual TCRs with disease status, and machine learning to predict cytomegalovirus infection status. In a later analysis, previously published TCR beta repertoires from about 640 donors were re-analyzed and high-resolution HLA genotyping was added so that TCR occurrence patterns could be studied. Rather than drawing on any new phenotypic data, the later analysis identified candidate immune exposures from TCR beta sequences and the way those sequences occurred across donors. To decide whether each TCR beta V gene segment behaved as functional or pseudogenic, an earlier analysis of 587 of the donors relied on high-throughput TCR beta sequencing. Donor age, sex, ethnicity and CMV serostatus were collected together with the repertoire data. A later genetic analysis took genome-wide SNP genotypes for about 60% of the roughly 670 donors and used that subset as a discovery cohort. All discovery cohort repertoires had been generated on a single sequencing platform. HLA typing covered class I and class II loci at four-digit resolution. Typing coverage differed by locus: A, B, C, DRB1 and DQB1 were typed in roughly 629-630 donors, DQA1 in about 510, DPA1 in approximately 600, and DPB1 in 400 to 480. Four or five DR-DQ haplotypes were handled as single units for association and clustering, since linkage in the cohort was strong. On average, approximately 250,000 unique TCR beta nucleotide sequences were sequenced per donor among about 400 genotyped donors of the cohort, with roughly 18% of those sequences being non-productive. Results the study describes overall, beyond this receptor: In a later genetic analysis, fewer N-insertions in productive TCRs were reported among donors in an Asian-associated ancestry cluster than the roughly 710-donor mean. Because some donors lacked HLA typing at each locus, the association tests relied only on the typed subset. The cohort was sequenced for TCR beta chains only, and without alpha or paired-chain data the features that could be detected were limited. Most TCR sequences were seen in very few donors, while some public TCRs were found in many individuals. Some IMGT-functional V segments, including TRBV6-2 and TRBV6-3, could not be distinguished by the 87-base-pair reads and were therefore excluded. In a later genetic analysis, a missense DCLRE1C variant was associated with V-gene and J-gene trimming of TCR beta chains, and the association was replicated in an independent cohort. Assigning TCR associations to individual alleles was difficult when HLA alleles, especially DR and DQ, strongly co-occurred. Sequencing depth was assumed to be roughly uniform across donors in the presence/absence analyses, though that assumption may not hold. Immune exposure information for the cohort was limited to CMV serostatus. In an earlier analysis of roughly 560 of the donors, most TCR beta V segments were observed in productive rearrangements about 87% or about 30% of the time, broadly matching IMGT annotations. Because counts were too low, roughly 17 rarely observed V segments, including chromosome 9 orphons, were left out of the earlier analysis of approximately 500 of the donors. A further reported finding was that TCR beta sequences accurately predicted the HLA-A and HLA-B alleles for most subjects in the first cohort. Most CMV-associated TCR beta chains appeared to be HLA-restricted in a later analysis, and the HLA associations seemed to be driven largely by CMV exposure. In a later analysis, the rate of TCR association differed among HLA loci, with DRB1 alleles having the most associated TCRs and HLA-C alleles having the fewest. A cluster of highly shared sequence variants was judged likely to be a technical artifact of the sequencing pipeline. In a later analysis, some 17,000 TCR beta sequences were associated with specific HLA alleles at a false discovery rate of 0.05. In vitro tests confirmed that a few of the cytomegalovirus-associated TCR beta chains recognize cytomegalovirus antigens. Linkage disequilibrium might explain the correlated functional status among segregating V segments, but an unknown experimental factor could not be ruled out. The study listed 150 to 200 TCR beta chains as associated with cytomegalovirus. According to a later analysis, parvovirus B19, influenza, CMV and Epstein-Barr virus appeared linked to several top co-occurrence clusters. The authors suggested that the approach could potentially be generalized to other disease states and immunological phenotypes. In a later analysis, HLA-associated TCR beta chains showed more clonal expansion and lower generation probabilities than non-associated chains that were equally common. The classifier was reported to diagnose cytomegalovirus status with high specificity and sensitivity in both the original cohort and the validation cohort.

Receptor amplification or capture employed the immunoSEQ multiplex PCR assay. For the multiplex PCR, a mixture combining 60 forward primers for TCR Vbeta segments and 13 reverse primers for TCR Jbeta segments was used. Amplification of the CDR3 region of rearranged TCR beta genes was performed with a multiplex PCR assay on genomic DNA. The amplified TCR beta libraries were sequenced on the Illumina HiSeq System as 87-base-pair reads. On the study's bioinformatics: A later analysis tallied 75 million to 95 million unique TCR beta chains across the 666 repertoires, and around 12 million of those chains were shared by two or more donors. A nearest-neighbor algorithm error-corrected the raw reads and collapsed the reads into unique sequences, merging closely related sequences to remove PCR and sequencing errors. Alignment of CDR3 sequences to IMGT reference sequences was used to assign V, D and J gene segments. For a sequence to be retained, at least a six-nucleotide match to both a V gene segment and a J gene segment was required. Rearrangements were called productive when the CDR3 lacked stop codons and stayed in frame with V and J; all others were non-productive. Following IMGT convention, CDR3 was defined as the stretch from the second conserved V-encoded cysteine to the conserved J-encoded phenylalanine. The earlier analysis of about 500 of the donors excluded sequences that lacked an unambiguous match to a single V gene segment. In an earlier analysis of a few hundred of the donors, a V segment was called functional when productive rearrangements were above 56.7%, and segregating when the standard deviation between donors exceeded 5%. A statistical classification framework was developed to diagnose cytomegalovirus status using the catalog of TCR beta chain sequences. V and J gene assignment, in a later analysis, came from comparing TCR nucleotide sequences with IMGT/GENE-DB human TR gene sequences. The TCRdist pipeline was used in a later analysis to assign CDR3 sequences and most-parsimonious VDJ recombination scenarios. In a later analysis, every TCR beta chain was defined by the combination of its CDR3 amino acid sequence and its V-gene family, and reads without a unique V-gene family were dropped. In a later analysis, some 600 highly shared, low-generation-probability nucleotide sequences were removed to address suspected cross-contamination and a sequencing artifact. A later analysis calculated a clonal expansion index for each public chain from normalized within-repertoire ranks of inferred template counts. In a later analysis, generation probabilities were computed with a VDJ recombination model fitted to out-of-frame rearrangements, and the resulting probabilities were checked against IGoR. A later analysis scored TCR-TCR, TCR-HLA and TCR-CMV co-occurrence with hypergeometric tests, applying a repertoire-size bias correction to TCR pairs. In a later analysis, false discovery rates were estimated by permuting HLA or CMV assignments 20 times. In a later analysis, co-occurring TCRs were grouped with DBSCAN, and TCRdist sequence similarity was added when clustering was performed within HLA-allele-positive subsets. Repertoires with fewer than 30,000 or more than 120,000 public chains, plus five repertoires with anomalous nucleotide sharing, were excluded from co-occurrence clustering. The source is immuneACCESS, and TCRdb retained only in-frame sequences with V and J called. Part of the clones is not carried over; for the studies checked, unresolved V genes explain less than half of this, and the remainder is unexplained. Clonal size and the V and J genes are those of that table, whereas D and trimming came from the DNA. The sample includes approximately 160,000 clones, with about 64% observed a single time. Around 2.9% of the sample goes to the ten largest clones.

The CDR3 has 14 amino acids, counting the end cysteine and phenylalanine. CDR3 DNA only is kept here, 42 bases in frame from base 1. V and J are trimmed by 0 bases and 7 bases, and the gene matches miss 4 bases of the junction. The germline V gene gives CDR1 as SGHRS and CDR2 as YFSETQ. Sample: PBMCs. The chain uses TRBV5-1 and TRBJ2-1, with TRBD1 identical over 7 junction bases. The receptor was isolated from a woman in her thirties in good health and CMV-seropositive. The nucleotides read TGCGCCAGCAGCTTGGGAAGGGGGCAGAATGAGCAGTTCTTC. This encodes CASSLGRGQNEQFF.